This T cell receptor (beta chain) originates from a study of T cells after yellow fever vaccination. Whole-study results and caveats: Clonotypes found in both CD4 and CD8 compartments made up a small share.

Note on this clonotype: The antigen remains undetermined.

TCRdb reanalysed the 5' RACE reads using MiXCR and keeps one entry per CDR3 protein. This sample yields a few hundred thousand distinct CDR3 sequences, of which almost 4% are seen a single time; approximately 24% belongs to the top ten. Germline CDR1 is MNHNY and CDR2 is SVGAGI (reference sequence). The ends were cut back, 5 bases at V and 6 bases at J, with 7 bases in the middle. This CDR3 comprises 11 residues. This clonotype was obtained from a man between 18 and 29 years old who received the YFV17D yellow fever vaccine. Source: PBMCs, taken 5 days after the yellow fever booster vaccination. This chain joins TRBV6-6 and TRBJ1-1, with D hard to call. CDR3 DNA sequence: TGTGCCAGCAGTCAGGTCCCTGAAGCTTTCTTT. It encodes CASSQVPEAFF.